This T cell receptor (beta chain) was sequenced in a study of blood T cell repertoires in COVID-19. The table came from immunoSEQ multiplex PCR; TCRdb's copy has only in-frame clones and leaves some out. This table has 250,000 to 350,000 clones, around 90% appearing once. V was cut by 2 bases and J by 4 bases, with 21 bases left in between. The CDR3 is 19 amino acids. Germline V gene data show CDR1 as SEHNR and CDR2 as FQNEAQ (reference sequence). Sequenced: peripheral blood. The source is a woman in her fifties or sixties who had recovered from COVID-19. The chain employs TRBV7-9 and TRBJ2-6, with D perhaps matching TRBD1 (6 bases). The DNA of the CDR3 is TGTGCCAGCAGCTTAAAGTGGGGATCAGGGGTGAAAGGGGCCAACGTCCTGACTTTC. This sequence encodes CASSLKWGSGVKGANVLTF. Together with reference TRBV7-9 and TRBJ2-6, the CDR3 gives the full variable domain: DTGVSQNPRHKITKRGQNVTFRCDPISEHNRLYWYRQTLGQGPEFLTYFQNEAQLEKSRLLSDRFSAERPKGSFSTLEIQRTEQGDSAMYLCASSLKWGSGVKGANVLTFGAGSRLTVL.